This entry lists 11 T cell receptor beta chains sequenced from one sample in a study of blood T cell repertoires in COVID-19. Libraries were prepared by immunoSEQ multiplex PCR; TCRdb keeps only in-frame clonotypes and omits some of them. The sample holds over 150,000 clones, approximately 86% seen once. The sequenced sample consisted of peripheral blood. These receptors were obtained from an elderly man with COVID-19, enrolled during active disease.

The gene calls are TRBV6-5 and TRBJ2-7; 10 bases line up with TRBD2. Germline V gives CDR1 MNHEY, CDR2 SVGAGI. This CDR3 comprises 14 residues. J was trimmed by 5 bases and V by 6 bases; bases with no gene match: 7. CDR3 DNA sequence: TGTGCCAGCAGGGACAGCGGGGGGGCCCACGAGCAGTACTTC. Encoded protein: CASRDSGGAHEQYF.

CDR3 DNA: TGTGCCAGCAGTTATGGGCGGGGAGGGACGAACACCGGGGAGCTGTTTTTT. It translates to CASSYGRGGTNTGELFF. The J gene is TRBJ2-2, the V gene TRBV6-2 or TRBV6-3, with 7 bases fitting TRBD2. The CDR3 extends over 17 amino acids. Trimming cost V 3 bases and J 0 bases; bases outside gene matches: 7. Germline-derived CDR1 and CDR2 are MNHEY and SVGEGT.

There are a few counts of this clone. The V call is TRBV10-3, the J call TRBJ1-6, with D possibly being TRBD1 (5 bases). Trimming removed 4 bases at V and 3 bases at J, with 7 bases between. Germline lookup yields CDR1 ENHRY and CDR2 SYGVKD. The CDR3 loop spans 14 amino acids. This CDR3 is CAISVGLYNSPLHF. CDR3 nucleotide sequence: TGTGCCATCAGTGTGGGACTCTATAATTCACCCCTCCACTTT.

This chain links TRBV2 with TRBJ2-7, with D possibly matching TRBD1 (6 bases). The CDR3 is 15 residues long. CDR1 SNHLY and CDR2 FYNNEI come from the germline V gene. Trimming took 0 bases from V and 3 from J, leaving 12 bases between them. CDR3 sequence reads: CASSEAGQSFYEQYF. Here the CDR3 DNA reads TGTGCCAGCAGTGAAGCCGGACAGTCGTTCTACGAGCAGTACTTC.

This clone appeared a single time. The chain links TRBV7-9 to TRBJ2-1, with D perhaps TRBD2 (5 bases). The germline V gene has CDR1 SEHNR and CDR2 FQNEAQ (reference sequence). The CDR3 extends over 15 amino acids. Trimming shortened V by 2 bases and J by 0 bases, and 8 bases separated the two germline ends. CDR3 region: CASSLRGSSYNEQFF. The CDR3 bases are TGTGCCAGCAGCTTACGGGGAAGCTCCTACAATGAGCAGTTCTTC. Combining the CDR3 with reference TRBV7-9 and TRBJ2-1 gives the whole variable domain DTGVSQNPRHKITKRGQNVTFRCDPISEHNRLYWYRQTLGQGPEFLTYFQNEAQLEKSRLLSDRFSAERPKGSFSTLEIQRTEQGDSAMYLCASSLRGSSYNEQFFGPGTRLTVL.

This chain joins TRBV7-2 and TRBJ2-7; D is possibly TRBD2 (5 bases). The CDR3 length is 15 residues. Between the trimmed V and J ends, which lost 3 bases and 6 bases, there was a span of 18 bases. Germline CDR1 and CDR2: SGHTA and FQGNSA. CDR3 nucleotide sequence: TGTGCCAGCAGCTTCCTTCAGCGGCCGGTGGGCGAGCAGTACTTC. This gives the protein CASSFLQRPVGEQYF. Combining the CDR3 with reference TRBV7-2 and TRBJ2-7 gives the whole variable domain GAGVSQSPSNKVTEKGKDVELRCDPISGHTALYWYRQSLGQGLEFLIYFQGNSAPDKSGLPSDRFSAERTGGSVSTLTIQRTQQEDSAVYLCASSFLQRPVGEQYFGPGTRLTVT.

CDR3 loop: CASSRETRNEKLFF. CDR3 DNA: TGTGCCAGCAGCCGGGAGACCCGTAATGAAAAACTGTTTTTT. The chain is built from TRBV14 and TRBJ1-4; D uncertain. V lost 4 bases and J 4 bases, leaving 10 bases between the germline ends. CDR3 length equals 14 residues. Germline V gene data show CDR1 as SGHDN and CDR2 as FVKESK. Full variable domain (remainder filled in from reference TRBV14 and TRBJ1-4): EAGVTQFPSHSVIEKGQTVTLRCDPISGHDNLYWYRRVMGKEIKFLLHFVKESKQDESGMPNNRFLAERTGGTYSTLKVQPAELEDSGVYFCASSRETRNEKLFFGSGTQLSVL.

The rearrangement uses TRBV11-2 and TRBJ1-2; 8 nucleotides align to TRBD1. Germline CDR1 SGHAT, CDR2 FQNNGV. Trimming took 8 bases from V and 8 from J; bases not matched to a gene: 10. CDR3 size: 13 residues. Here the CDR3 reads CASGPRGLGGYTF. As DNA, the CDR3 is TGTGCCAGCGGCCCCAGGGGGCTGGGAGGCTACACCTTC.

This clone was seen a single time. The CDR3 DNA follows: TGCGCCAGCAGCCAATCCGGACAGGGGACCTTTTCTATCTTTTTT. Translated, it gives CASSQSGQGTFSIFF. The chain employs TRBV4-1 and TRBJ1-4; TRBD1 matches at 9 bases. The ends lost 2 bases at V and 17 bases at J; junction bases unmatched: 15. The CDR3 runs 15 residues. The V gene's germline CDR1 is MGHRA and CDR2 YSYEKL.

The chain employs TRBV5-5 and TRBJ1-1; no definite D call. CDR1 SGHKS and CDR2 YYEKEE come from the germline V gene (reference sequence). Deletions cut 4 bases from V and 3 bases from J, with 10 bases between. The CDR3 length is 13 residues. The CDR3, as DNA: TGTGCCAGCAGCCGAGGGAGGGACACTGAAGCTTTCTTT. Amino acids: CASSRGRDTEAFF.

The chain recombines TRBV28 with TRBJ1-1; 9 nucleotides agree with TRBD1. Per germline, CDR1 MDHEN and CDR2 SYDVKM. This CDR3 is 16 amino acids long. V lost 8 bases and J lost 2; bases outside the gene matches: 12. CDR3 nucleotide sequence: TGTGCCAGCGGTCTGGGTACAGGGGGCGTCAACACTGAAGCTTTCTTT. Its translation: CASGLGTGGVNTEAFF.